This is a list of T cell receptor beta chains from one sample in a study of T cell repertoires in cytomegalovirus infection. TCRdb itself ran the reads through MiXCR, one entry per CDR3 protein. Of 350,000 to 500,000 distinct CDR3 sequences in the sample, about 33% are singletons; the top ten hold roughly 15%. Material for sequencing was PBMCs. These TCRs come from a human donor in good health (CMV status not recorded). Some clones in this sample may be carry-over from other donors' samples. CDR3s include the opening cysteine and the closing phenylalanine or tryptophan. A D gene is named only where the DNA matches it firmly. Expanded clones get a size class; other rows say once, few or many, or leave the size out.

D gene: -
clone size: -
CDR3 length: 22
V gene: TRBV5-4
J gene: TRBJ2-1
CDR3 protein: CASSGDHRDLVGNQGSYNEQFF
CDR3 DNA: TGTGCCAGCAGCGGCGACCACCGGGACCTGGTAGGGAACCAGGGGTCCTACAATGAGCAGTTCTTC

D gene: -
clone size: few
CDR3 length: 15
V gene: TRBV11-1
J gene: TRBJ2-5
CDR3 protein: CASSFVTGIQETQYF
CDR3 DNA: TGTGCCAGCAGCTTCGTGACAGGCATCCAAGAGACCCAGTACTTC

D gene: -
clone size: -
CDR3 length: 12
V gene: TRBV5-6
J gene: TRBJ2-4
CDR3 protein: CASSKPLSSEDF
CDR3 DNA: TGTGCCAGCAGTAAACCGCTTAGCTCGGAGGACTTC

D gene: -
clone size: -
CDR3 length: 13
V gene: TRBV7-9
J gene: TRBJ1-1
CDR3 protein: CASVEGGRTEAFF
CDR3 DNA: TGTGCCAGCGTCGAGGGGGGCCGGACTGAAGCTTTCTTT

D gene: -
clone size: -
CDR3 length: 15
V gene: TRBV4-2
J gene: TRBJ2-5
CDR3 protein: CASSQARTAQETQYF
CDR3 DNA: TGTGCCAGCAGCCAAGCCCGGACAGCCCAAGAGACCCAGTACTTC

D gene: -
clone size: -
CDR3 length: 15
V gene: TRBV6-5
J gene: TRBJ1-1
CDR3 protein: CASLIGWRGNTEAFF
CDR3 DNA: TGTGCCAGCCTTATCGGTTGGAGGGGGAACACTGAAGCTTTCTTT

D gene: -
clone size: -
CDR3 length: 16
V gene: TRBV6-6
J gene: TRBJ2-7
CDR3 protein: CASSYRVMGSDYEQYF
CDR3 DNA: TGTGCCAGCAGTTACAGGGTCATGGGCTCAGACTACGAGCAGTACTTC

D gene: -
clone size: few
CDR3 length: 15
V gene: TRBV6-1
J gene: TRBJ2-7
CDR3 protein: CASSNGLVGPYEQYF
CDR3 DNA: TGTGCCAGCAGTAATGGACTGGTGGGGCCTTACGAGCAGTACTTC

D gene: TRBD2
clone size: few
CDR3 length: 15
V gene: TRBV5-6
J gene: TRBJ2-5
CDR3 protein: CASSEPLAGKETQYF
CDR3 DNA: TGTGCCAGCAGCGAACCACTAGCGGGTAAAGAGACCCAGTACTTC

D gene: TRBD1
clone size: -
CDR3 length: 16
V gene: TRBV6-1
J gene: TRBJ2-5
CDR3 protein: CASSTYRGLTQETQYF
CDR3 DNA: TGTGCCAGCAGCACGTACAGGGGGCTTACCCAAGAGACCCAGTACTTC

D gene: -
clone size: many
CDR3 length: 13
V gene: TRBV7-9
J gene: TRBJ1-1
CDR3 protein: CASSVQNRGEAFF
CDR3 DNA: TGTGCCAGCAGCGTCCAAAATCGGGGCGAAGCTTTCTTT

D gene: -
clone size: few
CDR3 length: 15
V gene: TRBV5-4
J gene: TRBJ1-6
CDR3 protein: CASSEAGNSDSPLHF
CDR3 DNA: TGTGCCAGCAGCGAAGCAGGGAATTCGGATTCACCCCTCCACTTT

D gene: TRBD1
clone size: -
CDR3 length: 16
V gene: TRBV28
J gene: TRBJ1-2
CDR3 protein: CASSFLGGGGAYGYTF
CDR3 DNA: TGTGCCAGCAGTTTCCTGGGTGGAGGGGGCGCCTATGGCTACACCTTC

D gene: -
clone size: -
CDR3 length: 12
V gene: TRBV6-1
J gene: TRBJ2-7
CDR3 protein: CAGSRDSYEQYF
CDR3 DNA: TGTGCCGGATCCAGGGACTCCTACGAGCAGTACTTC

D gene: -
clone size: many
CDR3 length: 13
V gene: TRBV4-3
J gene: TRBJ1-1
CDR3 protein: CASSQVVRSEAFF
CDR3 DNA: TGCGCCAGCAGCCAAGTTGTAAGGTCCGAAGCTTTCTTT

D gene: -
clone size: many
CDR3 length: 17
V gene: TRBV28
J gene: TRBJ2-3
CDR3 protein: CASSSPFLLAGTDTQYF
CDR3 DNA: TGTGCCAGCAGTTCCCCCTTCCTCCTAGCAGGTACAGATACGCAGTATTTT

D gene: -
clone size: -
CDR3 length: 16
V gene: TRBV7-4
J gene: TRBJ1-4
CDR3 protein: CASSLGVTPANEKLFF
CDR3 DNA: TGTGCCAGCAGCTTGGGCGTTACCCCGGCTAATGAAAAACTGTTTTTT

D gene: -
clone size: -
CDR3 length: 13
V gene: TRBV5-4
J gene: TRBJ2-7
CDR3 protein: CASSLEQSYEQYF
CDR3 DNA: TGTGCCAGCAGCTTGGAACAGTCCTACGAGCAGTACTTC

D gene: -
clone size: many
CDR3 length: 14
V gene: TRBV12-3/TRBV12-4
J gene: TRBJ2-2
CDR3 protein: CASSLRGNTGELFF
CDR3 DNA: TGTGCCAGCAGTTTACGGGGGAACACCGGGGAGCTGTTTTTT

D gene: -
clone size: -
CDR3 length: 13
V gene: TRBV4-2
J gene: TRBJ2-7
CDR3 protein: CASSQVSRIEQYF
CDR3 DNA: TGTGCCAGCAGCCAAGTGAGCAGGATCGAGCAGTACTTC

D gene: -
clone size: -
CDR3 length: 14
V gene: TRBV7-2
J gene: TRBJ2-4
CDR3 protein: CASSPGLGDSIQYF
CDR3 DNA: TGTGCCAGCAGCCCCGGACTTGGGGATAGCATTCAGTACTTC

D gene: -
clone size: -
CDR3 length: 17
V gene: TRBV11-2
J gene: TRBJ2-3
CDR3 protein: CASSLMGIGAATDTQYF
CDR3 DNA: TGTGCCAGCAGCTTAATGGGGATCGGGGCCGCCACAGATACGCAGTATTTT

D gene: TRBD1
clone size: few
CDR3 length: 14
V gene: TRBV10-3
J gene: TRBJ2-7
CDR3 protein: CAISYTGTGREQYF
CDR3 DNA: TGTGCCATCAGTTACACCGGGACAGGGCGCGAGCAGTACTTC

D gene: -
clone size: -
CDR3 length: 13
V gene: TRBV6-6
J gene: TRBJ1-2
CDR3 protein: CASSHGQIYGYTF
CDR3 DNA: TGTGCCAGCAGTCACGGACAGATCTATGGCTACACCTTC

D gene: TRBD1
clone size: -
CDR3 length: 14
V gene: TRBV20-1
J gene: TRBJ2-7
CDR3 protein: CSAKPGGGFYEQYF
CDR3 DNA: TGCAGTGCTAAACCAGGGGGTGGGTTTTACGAGCAGTACTTC

D gene: -
clone size: -
CDR3 length: 14
V gene: TRBV6-2/TRBV6-3
J gene: TRBJ1-4
CDR3 protein: CASSRSLGLEKLFF
CDR3 DNA: TGTGCCAGCAGTCGCTCCTTAGGACTTGAAAAACTGTTTTTT

D gene: TRBD1
clone size: once
CDR3 length: 14
V gene: TRBV2
J gene: TRBJ1-6
CDR3 protein: CASRRTGVDSPLHF
CDR3 DNA: TGTGCCAGCAGAAGGACAGGGGTGGATTCACCCCTCCACTTT

D gene: -
clone size: -
CDR3 length: 14
V gene: TRBV4-1
J gene: TRBJ2-7
CDR3 protein: CASSQEERALEQYF
CDR3 DNA: TGCGCCAGCAGCCAAGAGGAGCGAGCCCTCGAGCAGTACTTC

D gene: -
clone size: many
CDR3 length: 13
V gene: TRBV7-2
J gene: TRBJ1-5
CDR3 protein: CASSPHGYQPQHF
CDR3 DNA: TGTGCCAGCAGCCCCCATGGTTATCAGCCCCAGCATTTT

D gene: -
clone size: -
CDR3 length: 15
V gene: TRBV7-6
J gene: TRBJ1-4
CDR3 protein: CASSSGPPNAEKLFF
CDR3 DNA: TGTGCCAGCAGCTCCGGGCCCCCCAACGCGGAAAAACTGTTTTTT

D gene: -
clone size: -
CDR3 length: 14
V gene: TRBV28
J gene: TRBJ2-7
CDR3 protein: CASSLGQEGYEQYF
CDR3 DNA: TGTGCCAGCAGTTTAGGGCAGGAGGGCTACGAGCAGTACTTC

D gene: TRBD2
clone size: many
CDR3 length: 14
V gene: TRBV10-2
J gene: TRBJ2-1
CDR3 protein: CASGGLAVYNEQFF
CDR3 DNA: TGCGCCAGCGGGGGACTAGCGGTATACAATGAGCAGTTCTTC

D gene: TRBD2
clone size: few
CDR3 length: 17
V gene: TRBV6-2/TRBV6-3
J gene: TRBJ2-1
CDR3 protein: CASSYGDSGASYNEQFF
CDR3 DNA: TGTGCCAGCAGTTACGGGGATAGCGGGGCTTCCTACAATGAGCAGTTCTTC

D gene: TRBD2
clone size: -
CDR3 length: 18
V gene: TRBV6-1
J gene: TRBJ2-3
CDR3 protein: CASREAQASGGIADTQYF
CDR3 DNA: TGTGCCAGCAGGGAAGCGCAGGCTAGCGGGGGGATAGCAGATACGCAGTATTTT

D gene: -
clone size: few
CDR3 length: 14
V gene: TRBV20-1
J gene: TRBJ2-1
CDR3 protein: CSARDSSSYNEQFF
CDR3 DNA: TGCAGTGCTCGGGACTCAAGCTCCTACAATGAGCAGTTCTTC

D gene: TRBD1
clone size: many
CDR3 length: 15
V gene: TRBV7-9
J gene: TRBJ2-1
CDR3 protein: CASSSRDRVNNEQFF
CDR3 DNA: TGTGCCAGCAGCAGCCGGGACAGGGTCAACAATGAGCAGTTCTTC

D gene: -
clone size: -
CDR3 length: 15
V gene: TRBV6-1
J gene: TRBJ1-4
CDR3 protein: CASSGPRGSNEKLFF
CDR3 DNA: TGTGCCAGCAGTGGCCCTCGGGGATCTAATGAAAAACTGTTTTTT

D gene: TRBD1
clone size: few
CDR3 length: 15
V gene: TRBV28
J gene: TRBJ2-1
CDR3 protein: CASRPTDRSYNEQFF
CDR3 DNA: TGTGCCAGCAGACCCACGGACAGGTCCTACAATGAGCAGTTCTTC

D gene: -
clone size: -
CDR3 length: 16
V gene: TRBV29-1
J gene: TRBJ2-3
CDR3 protein: CSVEDQMAPSTDTQYF
CDR3 DNA: TGCAGCGTTGAAGATCAGATGGCGCCTAGCACAGATACGCAGTATTTT